The 18 T cell receptor beta chains below were found in one sample sequenced in a study of blood T cell repertoires in COVID-19. Repertoires were generated with immunoSEQ multiplex PCR, while TCRdb's copy carries only in-frame clones and drops some. This table has fewer than 450,000 clones, about 90% appearing once. Material: PBMCs or T cells enriched from blood (not recorded which). These receptors were obtained from a young man who had recovered from COVID-19.

The V gene is TRBV28, the J gene TRBJ2-7; 8 bases fit TRBD1. The CDR3 is made up of 14 amino acids. Germline V gene data show CDR1 as MDHEN and CDR2 as SYDVKM. Trimming at V came to 7 bases and at J to 6 bases, leaving 11 bases not matched to a gene. The CDR3 nucleotides are TGTGCCAGCACCAAACAGGGGGTGTCGTTCGAGCAGTACTTC. Translation gives CASTKQGVSFEQYF.

The genes are TRBV11-1 and TRBJ1-5, with a possible D match to TRBD1 (5 bases). V was shortened by 3 bases and J by 9 bases, with 12 bases between the two germline ends. Germline values: CDR1 SGHAT, CDR2 FQDESV (reference sequence). This CDR3 is 13 amino acids long. This chain's CDR3 is CASSFGDQGPQHF. The CDR3 nucleotides are TGTGCCAGCAGCTTCGGAGACCAGGGGCCCCAGCATTTT.

The rearrangement joins TRBV7-6 to TRBJ2-1, with a possible D match to TRBD2 (6 bases). The CDR3 covers 16 residues. CDR1 and CDR2 from the germline V gene are SGHVS and FNYEAQ. Trimming cost V 0 bases and J 2 bases, with 11 bases left between them. DNA of the CDR3: TGTGCCAGCAGCTTAGCTCCCGGGGGAGCCTACAATGAGCAGTTCTTC. It is translated as CASSLAPGGAYNEQFF.

This clone has a single count. A clone one base away is much larger, so this may be a read error. This chain uses TRBV28 with TRBJ1-1; no clear D. The CDR3 has 13 residues. Germline V gives CDR1 MDHEN, CDR2 SYDVKM. Deletions cut 6 bases from V and 1 base from J, with 9 bases between. CDR3: CASSPFRNTEAFF. The DNA of the CDR3 is TGTGCCAGCAGCCCTTTTAGGAACACTGAAGCTTTCTTT.

The rearrangement links TRBV5-4 to TRBJ2-2; D is ambiguous. V was pared by 4 bases and J by 2 bases, with 15 bases between. CDR3 size: 16 residues. Per germline, CDR1 SGHNT and CDR2 YYREEE (reference sequence). In nucleotides, the CDR3 is TGTGCCAGCAGCCCCGGCGGATCTATTAACACCGGGGAGCTGTTTTTT. It codes for CASSPGGSINTGELFF.

The rearrangement uses TRBV10-3 and TRBJ1-2; D ambiguous. Germline CDR1 reads ENHRY; CDR2 reads SYGVKD. V was shortened by 10 bases and J by 0 bases, with 24 bases between the two germline ends. CDR3 length: 17 amino acids. CDR3 residues: CATLGIGELGSNYGYTF. CDR3 DNA sequence: TGTGCCACCCTAGGGATTGGGGAGTTGGGGTCTAACTATGGCTACACCTTC.

CDR3 DNA sequence: TGTGCCAGCAGATCGACAGGGGGCCATGGCTACACCTTC. Translating gives CASRSTGGHGYTF. The rearrangement joins TRBV6-5 to TRBJ1-2; 10 bases are a match to TRBD1. V was pared by 6 bases and J by 6 bases, with 4 bases of the junction left unmatched. Germline V CDR1 and CDR2: MNHEY, SVGAGI. This CDR3 region has 13 residues.

The chain is built from TRBV2 and TRBJ1-2, with TRBD1 matching 7 bases. Unmatched junction bases numbered 4, after V lost 10 bases and J lost 5 bases. CDR1 is SNHLY and CDR2 is FYNNEI in the germline V gene. This CDR3 has 11 amino acids. This chain's CDR3 is CATKGAYGYTF. The DNA for the CDR3 is TGTGCCACGAAGGGGGCTTATGGCTACACCTTC.

The rearrangement joins TRBV7-9 to TRBJ1-6; 8 nucleotides line up with TRBD1. Germline V gene data show CDR1 as SEHNR and CDR2 as FQNEAQ (reference sequence). The CDR3 has 18 amino acids. J lost 1 base, V lost 4 bases, and 9 bases had no gene match. CDR3: CASSSGQGLASYNSPLHF. The CDR3 nucleotides are TGTGCCAGCAGCTCAGGACAGGGTTTGGCGTCCTATAATTCACCCCTCCACTTT.

The V and J genes are TRBV30 and TRBJ2-1; a possible D gene is TRBD2 (6 bases). With 5 bases removed from V and 5 bases from J, the gap between germline ends came to 22 bases. This CDR3 region has 16 residues. Germline V gene lookup returns CDR1 GTSNPN and CDR2 SVGIG (reference sequence). The CDR3 coding sequence is TGTGCCTGGCATCATATCGGGCTAGCGTCGAACAATGAGCAGTTCTTC. Translating it yields CAWHHIGLASNNEQFF. The whole variable domain, remainder taken from reference TRBV30 and TRBJ2-1, is SQTIHQWPATLVQPVGSPLSLECTVEGTSNPNLYWYRQAAGRGLQLLFYSVGIGQISSEVPQNLSASRPQDRQFILSSKKLLLSDSGFYLCAWHHIGLASNNEQFFGPGTRLTVL.

The rearrangement uses TRBV3-1 (or the pseudogene TRBV3-2) and TRBJ1-4, with 7 positions matching TRBD1. The CDR3 has 16 residues. J was trimmed by 4 bases and V by 7 bases; bases with no gene match: 12. The germline V gene encodes CDR1 LGHDT and CDR2 YNNKEL (reference sequence). The CDR3 DNA reads TGTGCCAGCAACCTACCTCGCGGGACAGTTAATGAAAAACTGTTTTTT. Translated, it gives CASNLPRGTVNEKLFF.

V is TRBV7-9 and J is TRBJ2-1; D unclear. The V end lost 5 bases, the J end lost 0 bases, and 14 bases lay between the germline ends. The CDR3 sequence is 16 residues long. Looked up from germline, CDR1 is SEHNR and CDR2 is FQNEAQ (reference sequence). CDR3 bases: TGTGCCAGCAGCCCGAAGTGGGCAGACTCCTACAATGAGCAGTTCTTC. This gives the protein CASSPKWADSYNEQFF.

The V call is TRBV27, the J call TRBJ2-7; D may be TRBD1 (6 bases). Trimming pared 2 bases from V and 2 bases from J, leaving 7 bases between. In germline, CDR1 is MNHEY, CDR2 SMNVEV (reference sequence). The length of the CDR3 is 13 residues. In nucleotides, the CDR3 is TGTGCCAGCAGTTTACAGGGGACCTACGAGCAGTACTTC. Its protein is CASSLQGTYEQYF.

The rearrangement joins TRBV19 to TRBJ1-1; no firm D call. CDR3 length equals 14 residues. The germline CDR1 and CDR2 sequences are LNHDA and SQIVND (reference sequence). The V end lost 5 bases, the J end lost 5 bases, and 15 bases lay between the germline ends. CDR3 DNA sequence: TGTGCCAGTAGTTTAGGGCAGATCTCTACTGAAGCTTTCTTT. Protein sequence: CASSLGQISTEAFF.

The chain joins TRBV18 to TRBJ1-6; a possible D gene is TRBD1 (6 bases). In germline, CDR1 is KGHSH, CDR2 LQKENI. The germline V and J ends were trimmed by 3 bases and 7 bases, with 10 bases remaining between them. There are 14 residues in the CDR3. CDR3 in amino acids: CASSPGGPNSPLHF. In DNA, the CDR3 is TGTGCCAGCTCACCTGGGGGCCCCAATTCACCCCTCCACTTT. The full variable domain, rest sourced from reference TRBV18 and TRBJ1-6, is NAGVMQNPRHLVRRRGQEARLRCSPMKGHSHVYWYRQLPEEGLKFMVYLQKENIIDESGMPKERFSAEFPKEGPSILRIQQVVRGDSAAYFCASSPGGPNSPLHFGNGTRLTVT.

This chain links TRBV5-5 with TRBJ1-1, with TRBD1 matching over 7 bases. Germline-derived CDR1 and CDR2 are SGHKS and YYEKEE (reference sequence). The V and J ends lost 4 bases and 0 bases, in that order; junction bases with no gene match: 6. This CDR3 contains 15 residues. The CDR3 DNA follows: TGTGCCAGCAGCCTGGGAGGGACAGTGAACACTGAAGCTTTCTTT. Amino acid sequence: CASSLGGTVNTEAFF. Looking up the rest from reference TRBV5-5 and TRBJ1-1 gives the full variable domain: DAGVTQSPTHLIKTRGQQVTLRCSPISGHKSVSWYQQVLGQGPQFIFQYYEKEERGRGNFPDRFSARQFPNYSSELNVNALLLGDSALYLCASSLGGTVNTEAFFGQGTRLTVV.

This clone was seen only once. Other DNA sequences from this sample encode an identical CDR3 as well. V gene TRBV3-1 (or the pseudogene TRBV3-2) combines with J gene TRBJ1-1; D remains unclear. V lost 0 bases to trimming and J lost 2 bases, with 7 bases between them. There are 14 residues in the CDR3. Germline assignment: CDR1 LGHDT and CDR2 YNNKEL (reference sequence). The CDR3 here is CASSQETVNTEAFF. In DNA, the CDR3 is TGTGCCAGCAGCCAAGAAACGGTTAACACTGAAGCTTTCTTT.

The chain links TRBV19 to TRBJ1-2, with a tentative D call TRBD1 (5 bases). Trimming left V 6 bases short and J 2 bases short, with 13 bases between. This CDR3 has 14 amino acids. Germline assignment: CDR1 LNHDA and CDR2 SQIVND (reference sequence). In DNA, the CDR3 is TGTGCCAGTAGAAACCCTCAGGGCAACTATGGCTACACCTTC. This translates into CASRNPQGNYGYTF.